This T cell receptor (beta chain) was identified during a study of shared clonotypes between healthy human individuals. Study details: CD4 naive cells filled three plates per donor, CD4 memory three, CD8 naive two and CD8 memory one. General study findings and limits: A generally larger estimated richness was seen in naive subsets than in memory subsets. Sorted-subset samples were not fully sequenced, rarefaction indicated. Exclusively blood specimens were collected; tissue repertoires likely differ.

Details on this clone: Its antigen is as yet unknown.

Germline assignment: CDR1 MRHNA and CDR2 SNTAGT. There are 13 residues in the CDR3. The germline V and J ends were trimmed by 4 bases and 5 bases, with 8 bases remaining between them. Sequencing used immunoSEQ multiplex PCR; TCRdb keeps in-frame clones, though not all of them. The sample carries 550,000 to 700,000 clones, around three quarters recorded once. This TCR was recovered from a woman under 40 in good health. The chain employs TRBV6-4 and TRBJ2-2; the D gene is possibly TRBD2 (5 bases). The sample taken for sequencing was memory CD4+ T cells sorted from blood. Subset specified: CD45RA-negative fraction. CDR3 in amino acids: CASSVTGTGELFF. The CDR3 DNA sequence: TGTGCCAGCAGTGTAACGGGGACCGGGGAGCTGTTTTTT.